This T cell receptor (beta chain) was captured in a study of tumor-infiltrating lymphocytes in primary liver carcinoma. Broader study findings: Appearing in all five tumor regions was true of only about 8-25% of top clones.

In regard to this clonotype: The antigen remains undetermined. A much larger clone differs from this one at a single base, so this may be a read error.

With around 490 ng total RNA as template and a constant-region primer, TCR beta cDNA was made. Three nested multiplex PCR rounds, a slightly modified ARM-PCR method, built the TCR beta libraries. TRBV1-TRBV30 forward primers paired with a C-beta reverse primer were used in the first two PCR rounds, which ran roughly 10 cycles each. TCRdb ran MiXCR on the multiplex PCR reads and lists one entry per CDR3 protein. The sample has 150,000 to 200,000 distinct CDR3 sequences, over 80% seen once; the top ten hold less than 20%. CDR1 and CDR2 from the germline V gene are ENHRY and SYGVKD. This CDR3 has 16 amino acids. Extraction of RNA together with DNA used 20-30 mg of unsorted bulk tissue. Each tumor sample had over 75% viable tumor cells.

Sequencing was performed on tumor tissue from primary liver carcinoma. The chain joins TRBV10-3 to TRBJ2-7, with TRBD1 matching 10 bases. This TCR derives from a man between 40 and 49 years old with primary liver carcinoma and hepatitis B virus infection. CDR3 DNA: TGTGCCATCAATGAGTCTAGGACAGGGGGGCTCTACGAGCAGTACTTC. It specifies CAINESRTGGLYEQYF.